These 22 T cell receptor beta chains came from one sample sequenced in a study of blood T cells in healthy people across ages (dated by TCRdb to the mid-2010s). The method was 5' RACE. Instrument used: Illumina HiSeq 2500. A second 7 to 11 cycle PCR used a sample-barcoded 5' primer and a J-beta primer mix. The public sequencing data were trimmed at Q25 with fastp and processed into clonotypes with MiXCR by TCRdb, which kept only in-frame beta chains. Rows are unified per CDR3 protein, each entry keeping the most common DNA and genes. The sample includes some 780,000 distinct CDR3 sequences, with roughly three fifths observed a single time. 25% to 30% of the sample rests with the top ten. Input material: blood. The receptor source for this set is a man aged 35 to 55 in good health.

This chain connects TRBV29-1 to TRBJ2-2, with D unclear. Germline loops: CDR1 SQVTM, CDR2 ANQGSEA. The ends were cut back, 3 bases at V and 4 bases at J, with 18 bases in the middle. CDR3 length equals 16 residues. The CDR3: CSVEVATTWITGELFF. CDR3 nucleotides: TGCAGCGTTGAGGTAGCAACGACGTGGATCACCGGGGAGCTGTTTTTT.

This clonotype appeared once. The chain carries TRBV2 and TRBJ1-3, with a possible D match to TRBD1 (5 bases). The CDR3 runs to 15 residues. Per germline, CDR1 SNHLY and CDR2 FYNNEI. V was clipped by 2 bases and J by 1 base, with 9 bases between them. CDR3 in amino acids: CASSELQGSGNTIYF. The CDR3 DNA sequence: TGTGCCAGCAGTGAACTGCAGGGATCTGGAAACACCATATATTTT.

V and J are TRBV7-2 and TRBJ2-5, with TRBD1 identical over 7 bases. CDR1 is SGHTA, CDR2 FQGNSA, per germline. V was pared by 5 bases and J by 2 bases, with 5 bases of the junction left unmatched. The CDR3 runs to 14 residues. Written as DNA, the CDR3 is TGTGCCAGCAGCGACCGGGACAGACAAGAGACCCAGTACTTC. This translates into CASSDRDRQETQYF.

The V gene is TRBV4-3, the J gene TRBJ2-5; 8 nucleotides line up with TRBD1. The better agreement between TRBJ2-7 and the DNA end casts doubt on the J call. Germline-derived CDR1 and CDR2 are LGHNA and YSLEER. This CDR3 comprises 15 residues. The DNA for the CDR3 is TGCGCCAGCAGCCAAGGAGCGCAGGGGGCTTACGAGCAGTACTTC. Translated: CASSQGAQGAYEQYF.

In DNA, the CDR3 is TGTGCCAGCAGGCTAACTAGCGGGGGGGCCGGGGAGCTGTTTTTT. Translating it yields CASRLTSGGAGELFF. The chain links TRBV12-3 or TRBV12-4 to TRBJ2-2, with 13 bases identical to TRBD2. The V gene end was trimmed by 6 bases and the J gene end by 6 bases; junction bases not matched to a gene: 4. This CDR3 region has 15 residues.

The V and J genes are TRBV5-1 and TRBJ2-5, with D possibly being TRBD1 or TRBD2 (5 bases each). The length of the CDR3 is 15 residues. Looked up from germline, CDR1 is SGHRS and CDR2 is YFSETQ. The ends were cut back, 2 bases at V and 11 bases at J, with 22 bases in the middle. The CDR3 sequence: CASSLTQGPNQHQYF. Written as DNA, the CDR3 is TGCGCCAGCAGCTTAACCCAGGGACCTAATCAACATCAGTACTTC.

This rearrangement joins TRBV24-1 to TRBJ1-5; 8 nucleotides align to TRBD1. CDR1 KGHDR and CDR2 SFDVKD come from the germline V gene. The CDR3 extends over 13 amino acids. V shed 7 bases, J shed 6 bases, and the junction held 4 bases outside the gene matches. The CDR3 region is CATRDREGQPQHF. DNA for the CDR3: TGTGCCACCAGGGACAGGGAGGGTCAGCCCCAGCATTTT.

The sample holds a few counts of this clonotype. CDR3 in DNA: TGTGCCAGCAGCTTATTAAGGAGCTCCTACAATGAGCAGTTCTTC. It translates to CASSLLRSSYNEQFF. V usage is TRBV7-2 and J usage is TRBJ2-1; D is undetermined. Between the trimmed V and J ends, which lost 2 bases and 0 bases, there was a span of 8 bases. The V gene's germline CDR1 is SGHTA and CDR2 FQGNSA. This CDR3 comprises 15 residues.

The CDR3 loop reads CASSGRTEKETQYF. The CDR3 nucleotides are TGTGCCAGCAGTGGACGCACGGAAAAAGAGACCCAGTACTTC. V and J are TRBV2 and TRBJ2-5; D is ambiguous. Germline values: CDR1 SNHLY, CDR2 FYNNEI. CDR3 length: 14 amino acids. V was pared by 4 bases and J by 3 bases, with 12 bases between.

This chain links TRBV5-1 with TRBJ2-3; unclear D gene. This CDR3 contains 13 residues. The germline V gene encodes CDR1 SGHRS and CDR2 YFSETQ. V was trimmed by 0 bases and J by 5 bases, leaving 7 bases between them. In DNA form, the CDR3 reads TGCGCCAGCAGCTTGGGCCAGCAAGATACGCAGTATTTT. Translated: CASSLGQQDTQYF.

CDR3 sequence (DNA): TGCAGCGTTGAAGATGGGGCCGGGAACACTGAAGCTTTCTTT. It codes for CSVEDGAGNTEAFF. The chain links TRBV29-1 to TRBJ1-1, with D possibly being TRBD1 (5 bases). The V gene's germline CDR1 is SQVTM and CDR2 ANQGSEA. The CDR3 has 14 amino acids. V was trimmed by 0 bases and J by 1 base, leaving 9 bases between them.

This clonotype was counted between two and nine times. V usage is TRBV12-3 or TRBV12-4 and J usage is TRBJ1-2, with unresolved D. Trimming removed 3 bases at V and 10 bases at J, with 21 bases between. CDR3 size: 15 residues. In DNA, the CDR3 is TGTGCCAGCAGTTTCCCGGGGTGGGGAAACCCCGACTACACCTTC. It is translated as CASSFPGWGNPDYTF.

The CDR3 nucleotides read TGTGCCAGCAGCCCCCGGTGGACAGAAAATTCACCCCTCCACTTT. Its translation: CASSPRWTENSPLHF. This chain uses TRBV5-5 with TRBJ1-6; possible D gene TRBD1, 6 bases. CDR1 and CDR2 (germline): SGHKS, YYEKEE (reference sequence). This CDR3 comprises 15 residues. V was trimmed by 4 bases and J by 7 bases, leaving 15 bases between them.

This clonotype was seen a few times. The V and J genes are TRBV24-1 and TRBJ2-1; TRBD1 agrees at 12 bases. CDR3 length equals 19 residues. Germline-derived CDR1 and CDR2 are KGHDR and SFDVKD. J lost 5 bases, V lost 3 bases, and 13 bases had no gene match. Here the CDR3 reads CATSDATSPGQGADNEQFF. The CDR3 coding sequence is TGTGCCACCAGTGATGCGACCTCCCCGGGACAGGGGGCCGACAATGAGCAGTTCTTC.

Only one count was recorded for this clonotype. The V call is TRBV5-1, the J call TRBJ2-3; D gene uncertain. The CDR3 length is 12 residues. Trimming cost V 5 bases and J 5 bases, with 9 bases left between them. Germline CDR1 and CDR2: SGHRS and YFSETQ. For the CDR3, the DNA is TGCGCCAGCAGTATCCCCCAAGATACGCAGTATTTT. This translates into CASSIPQDTQYF.

V usage is TRBV3-1 and J usage is TRBJ2-3; TRBD2 agrees at 9 bases. V shed 1 base, J shed 2 bases, and the junction held 16 bases outside the gene matches. Germline CDR1 reads LGHDT; CDR2 reads YNNKEL (reference sequence). The CDR3 sequence is 20 residues long. The CDR3 spells CASSQGLAGYNTLSTDTQYF. Written as DNA, the CDR3 is TGTGCCAGCAGCCAAGGGCTAGCGGGATATAATACACTTTCCACAGATACGCAGTATTTT.

The J gene is TRBJ2-7, the V gene TRBV28, with 14 bases matching TRBD2. Trimming took 6 bases from V and 5 from J; bases not matched to a gene: 12. Germline V gene sequence: CDR1 MDHEN, CDR2 SYDVKM. This CDR3 comprises 17 residues. CDR3 coding DNA: TGTGCCAGCAGCCGCGGACTAGCGGGAGGTCTTGTCGACGAGCAGTACTTC. Protein: CASSRGLAGGLVDEQYF. The whole variable domain, remainder taken from reference TRBV28 and TRBJ2-7, is DVKVTQSSRYLVKRTGEKVFLECVQDMDHENMFWYRQDPGLGLRLIYFSYDVKMKEKGDIPEGYSVSREKKERFSLILESASTNQTSMYLCASSRGLAGGLVDEQYFGPGTRLTVT.

The V call is TRBV29-1, the J call TRBJ2-7; 9 positions match TRBD1. CDR1 SQVTM and CDR2 ANQGSEA come from the germline V gene. With 7 bases clipped from V and 1 base from J, the junction kept 11 bases outside the gene matches. This CDR3 spans 15 amino acids. CDR3 in amino acids: CSAYAPGQGSYEQYF. CDR3 bases: TGCAGCGCCTATGCGCCGGGACAGGGATCCTACGAGCAGTACTTC.

The genes are TRBV6-1 and TRBJ2-1; D is unclear. With 5 bases removed from V and 6 bases from J, the gap between germline ends came to 14 bases. This CDR3 is built from 14 residues. Looked up from germline, CDR1 is MNHNS and CDR2 is SASEGT. The chain's CDR3 is CASSPRAGFNEQFF. The CDR3 nucleotides read TGTGCCAGCAGTCCCCGTGCAGGCTTCAATGAGCAGTTCTTC.

This chain connects TRBV11-2 to TRBJ2-1; TRBD2 agrees at 8 bases. J gave up 0 bases and V 5 bases, and 12 bases lay outside the gene matches. CDR1 and CDR2 from the germline V gene are SGHAT and FQNNGV. The CDR3 is 18 amino acids. DNA for the CDR3: TGTGCCAGCAGCCTTACGCAGCGGGGGCCCCGCTCCTACAATGAGCAGTTCTTC. It specifies CASSLTQRGPRSYNEQFF.

J is TRBJ2-1 and V is TRBV29-1; 8 nucleotides align to TRBD2. The CDR3 length is 15 residues. The J segment lost 9 bases and the V segment lost 3 bases, leaving 13 bases of the junction unmatched. Germline assignment: CDR1 SQVTM and CDR2 ANQGSEA. CDR3 bases: TGCAGCGTTGATCCCACGGAGCGGGGGAGGGTTGAGCAGTTCTTC. The encoded protein is CSVDPTERGRVEQFF.

This chain connects TRBV6-1 to TRBJ2-6, with TRBD1 identical over 9 bases. Trimming cost V 5 bases and J 4 bases; bases outside gene matches: 9. The germline gives CDR1 MNHNS, CDR2 SASEGT. The CDR3 extends over 17 amino acids. CDR3 DNA sequence: TGTGCCAGCAGTCCTCGGACAGGGGCCGGGGGGGCCAACGTCCTGACTTTC. Its translation: CASSPRTGAGGANVLTF.